The T cell receptor (beta chain) under discussion was sequenced for a study of post-analysis software for immune sequencing data. Tagging with unique molecular identifiers was a feature of the TCR beta cDNA libraries. Input of about 0.85 to 10 million T cells yielded 400,000 to 550,000 cDNA molecules. One entry per CDR3 protein, called by TCRdb with MiXCR from the PCR reads. The table lists around 190,000 distinct CDR3 sequences, roughly 28% of them singletons, with 3% to 3.5% in the top ten. This clonotype was recorded a few times. Its target is unknown. General study results and limits: Samples from one preparation batch, clustered by F measure, grouped strongly together. Patients had higher frequencies than controls of a handful of TRBV segments, including TRBV5-6, TRBV5-1 and TRBV20-1. Significantly decreased normalized Chao1 diversity was recorded for multiple sclerosis patients relative to controls.

The CDR3 has 15 residues. The germline V gene encodes CDR1 DFQATT and CDR2 SNEGSKA (reference sequence). J gave up 1 base and V 1 base, and 5 bases lay outside the gene matches. The chain joins TRBV20-1 to TRBJ2-3; TRBD2 matches at 7 bases. Material for sequencing was blood. The receptor comes from a girl between 2 and 17 years old with multiple sclerosis. The CDR3 reads CSARVGGHGTDTQYF. CDR3 bases: TGCAGTGCTAGAGTGGGAGGGCATGGCACAGATACGCAGTATTTT.